The next 14 T cell receptor beta chains were all read from a single sample in a study of OX40 agonist ivuxolimab in advanced cancers. TCRdb's table, derived via immunoSEQ multiplex PCR, lists solely in-frame clones and lacks some. The repertoire consists of around 20,000 clones, with 75% to 90% occurring once and the leading ten covering 20% to 30%. The starting material was CD4+ or CD8+ T cells sorted from blood, obtained in a trial of the OX40 agonist ivuxolimab. Receptors originate from an adult with an advanced solid tumor such as melanoma, head and neck, liver or kidney cancer.

The CDR3 loop reads CASSPLNDETYNEQFF. The CDR3 DNA reads TGTGCCAGCAGCCCCCTGAATGACGAGACCTACAATGAGCAGTTCTTC. The chain carries TRBV7-6 and TRBJ2-1, with D uncertain. The V gene's germline CDR1 is SGHVS and CDR2 FNYEAQ. The CDR3 length is 16 residues. V was trimmed by 5 bases and J by 2 bases, leaving 16 bases between them.

This sequence joins TRBV7-9 and TRBJ2-5; 8 nucleotides line up with TRBD1. Losses at the gene ends were 0 bases for V and 4 bases for J; bases not matched to a gene: 4. The germline CDR1 and CDR2 sequences are SEHNR and FQNEAQ (reference sequence). The CDR3 has 15 amino acids. Written as DNA, the CDR3 is TGTGCCAGCAGCTTAGCGCAGGGGGCGATAGAGACCCAGTACTTC. This codes for CASSLAQGAIETQYF.

This clone has a handful of counts. The chain carries TRBV6-1 and TRBJ2-5; 7 bases match TRBD2. The CDR3 is made up of 15 amino acids. The ends lost 6 bases at V and 5 bases at J; junction bases unmatched: 12. The germline V gene has CDR1 MNHNS and CDR2 SASEGT. The DNA of the CDR3 is TGTGCCAGCAGACCAGCCGCGACTAGCCCTGAGACCCAGTACTTC. It is translated as CASRPAATSPETQYF.

The chain joins TRBV9 to TRBJ2-7; tentative D call: TRBD2 (5 bases). Germline V CDR1 and CDR2: SGDLS, YYNGEE. This CDR3 has 14 residues. Trimming removed 0 bases from V and 6 bases from J, with 13 bases in between. The CDR3 protein is CASSVGPLEGEQYF. The DNA of the CDR3 is TGTGCCAGCAGCGTAGGGCCCCTCGAGGGCGAGCAGTACTTC.

The V call is TRBV27, the J call TRBJ1-5; D perhaps matches TRBD1 (5 bases). CDR1 is MNHEY, CDR2 SMNVEV, per germline (reference sequence). The CDR3 runs to 13 residues. The V end lost 3 bases, the J end lost 6 bases, and 9 bases lay between the germline ends. The CDR3 nucleotides are TGTGCCAGCAGTTTTCAGGGAGCTCAGCCCCAGCATTTT. This encodes CASSFQGAQPQHF.

This clone has a single count. This rearrangement joins TRBV7-6 to TRBJ2-3; 8 bases match TRBD2. The CDR3 extends over 16 amino acids. J gave up 4 bases and V 5 bases, and 11 bases lay outside the gene matches. Per germline, CDR1 SGHVS and CDR2 FNYEAQ. The CDR3 bases are TGTGCCAGCAGCCCCTTCCAGCGGGAGCTCCCAGATACGCAGTATTTT. It specifies CASSPFQRELPDTQYF.

This CDR3 reads CASSTSGTTGELFF. The CDR3 DNA reads as TGTGCCAGCAGCACTAGCGGCACCACCGGGGAGCTGTTTTTT. This rearrangement joins TRBV28 to TRBJ2-2; 8 bases fit TRBD2. Germline-derived CDR1 and CDR2 are MDHEN and SYDVKM. The CDR3 runs to 14 residues. J was trimmed by 4 bases and V by 6 bases; bases with no gene match: 4.

The rearrangement links TRBV7-9 to TRBJ2-3; D gene ambiguous. The CDR3 contains 17 residues. Germline CDR1 SEHNR, CDR2 FQNEAQ (reference sequence). With 2 bases removed from V and 1 base from J, the gap between germline ends came to 16 bases. CDR3 sequence (DNA): TGTGCCAGCAGCTTACTCGGTTCTGCAGGTGGCACAGATACGCAGTATTTT. Its protein product is CASSLLGSAGGTDTQYF. The variable domain in full, with the rest retrieved from reference TRBV7-9 and TRBJ2-3, is DTGVSQNPRHKITKRGQNVTFRCDPISEHNRLYWYRQTLGQGPEFLTYFQNEAQLEKSRLLSDRFSAERPKGSFSTLEIQRTEQGDSAMYLCASSLLGSAGGTDTQYFGPGTRLTVL.

This chain links TRBV7-8 with TRBJ2-7, with 10 nucleotides matching TRBD2. Trimming removed 1 base from V and 5 bases from J; junction bases left unmatched: 14. The CDR3 consists of 18 residues. The germline V gene encodes CDR1 SGHVS and CDR2 FQNEAQ. The CDR3 DNA reads TGTGCCAGCAGCTTAGGAGCGGGGGGGGGAAAGGGTACTAACGAGCAGTACTTC. Amino acid sequence: CASSLGAGGGKGTNEQYF.

This clone was counted between two and nine times. The chain recombines TRBV9 with TRBJ2-1; a weak D match, TRBD2 (6 bases). Germline lookup yields CDR1 SGDLS and CDR2 YYNGEE. Between the trimmed V and J ends, which lost 0 bases and 8 bases, there was a span of 18 bases. CDR3 length: 16 amino acids. The CDR3 spells CASSVDSRTIVDEQFF. The CDR3 nucleotides are TGTGCCAGCAGCGTAGACTCCCGGACTATAGTCGATGAGCAGTTCTTC.

The chain is built from TRBV6-5 and TRBJ2-1, with TRBD2 as a possible D gene (6 bases). Germline-derived CDR1 and CDR2 are MNHEY and SVGAGI. The CDR3 extends over 16 amino acids. Trimming pared 2 bases from V and 1 base from J, leaving 12 bases between. CDR3 in amino acids: CASSYDGGISYNEQFF. The CDR3, as DNA: TGTGCCAGCAGTTACGACGGCGGGATTTCCTACAATGAGCAGTTCTTC.

This clone has just one count. The chain is built from TRBV27 and TRBJ2-6, with TRBD1 matching over 9 bases. Germline trimming cut 5 bases from V and 0 bases from J; bases unmatched to any gene: 5. The CDR3 extends over 17 amino acids. Germline V gene data show CDR1 as MNHEY and CDR2 as SMNVEV (reference sequence). In DNA form, the CDR3 reads TGTGCCAGCAGTAGGGGGACAGGGCGCTCTGGGGCCAACGTCCTGACTTTC. Its protein is CASSRGTGRSGANVLTF.

The chain combines TRBV27 with TRBJ2-1, with a tentative D call TRBD2 (6 bases). The CDR3 extends over 14 amino acids. Germline V gene data show CDR1 as MNHEY and CDR2 as SMNVEV (reference sequence). V was trimmed by 4 bases and J by 6 bases, leaving 13 bases between them. The CDR3 DNA sequence: TGTGCCAGCAGTTCCGGGACTCATGGCAATGAGCAGTTCTTC. Amino acid sequence: CASSSGTHGNEQFF.

About this clone: This CDR3 is also generated by other DNA sequences in the sample. The chain links TRBV28 to TRBJ1-2; D is unresolved. Germline lookup yields CDR1 MDHEN and CDR2 SYDVKM. CDR3 size: 14 residues. V lost 9 bases, J lost 9 bases, and 23 bases lay in between. The CDR3 is CASTLTAGILRYTF. The CDR3 DNA reads as TGTGCCAGTACATTGACCGCCGGTATTTTACGCTACACCTTC.